This T cell receptor beta chain was recorded in a study of circulating and synovial CD4+ cells in juvenile arthritis. Study-level results: CPL versus bulk CD4 samples: T cell genome counts differed by at least an order of magnitude. Compared with bulk blood, circulating pathogenic-like lymphocytes shared substantially more CDR3 sequences with synovial T cells. Some such blood samples were as oligoclonal as synovium.

Samples derive from patients with active juvenile idiopathic arthritis. Points on this clone: As yet, its antigen is unknown.

Some clones are missing from TCRdb's copy, which holds only in-frame ones; the method was immunoSEQ multiplex PCR. The sample has 30,000 to 35,000 clones, over 95% seen once. Per the germline V gene, CDR1 is SGDLS and CDR2 is YYNGEE. CDR3 size: 16 residues. V was clipped by 0 bases and J by 4 bases, with 16 bases between them. This TCR was sampled from a human donor with juvenile idiopathic arthritis. V and J are TRBV9 and TRBJ2-5, with a possible D match to TRBD2 (7 bases). Sequencing used CD4+ T cells from blood. The CDR3 bases are TGTGCCAGCAGCGTAGCGGCCGGGGGAGGGGGAGAGACCCAGTACTTC. As protein: CASSVAAGGGGETQYF.